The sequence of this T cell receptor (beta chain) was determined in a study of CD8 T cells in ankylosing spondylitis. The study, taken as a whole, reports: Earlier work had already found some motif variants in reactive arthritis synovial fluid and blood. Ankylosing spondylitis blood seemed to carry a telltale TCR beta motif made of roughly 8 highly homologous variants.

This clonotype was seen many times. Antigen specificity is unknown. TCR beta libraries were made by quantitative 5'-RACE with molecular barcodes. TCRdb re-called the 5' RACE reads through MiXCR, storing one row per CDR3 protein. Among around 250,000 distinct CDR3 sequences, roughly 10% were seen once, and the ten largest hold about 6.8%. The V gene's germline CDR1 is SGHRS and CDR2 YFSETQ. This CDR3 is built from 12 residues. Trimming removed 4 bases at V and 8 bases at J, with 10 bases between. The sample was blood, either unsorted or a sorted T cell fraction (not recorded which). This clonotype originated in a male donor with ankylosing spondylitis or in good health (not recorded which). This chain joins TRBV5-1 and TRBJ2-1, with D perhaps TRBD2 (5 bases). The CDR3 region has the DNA TGCGCCAGCAGCGGCGGGTTATATGAGCAGTTCTTC. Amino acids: CASSGGLYEQFF.